The clone carrying this TCR beta chain was seen only a few times. The germline gives CDR1 LNHDA, CDR2 SQIVND (reference sequence). The CDR3 spans 13 residues. V lost 0 bases and J lost 6, with 8 bases in between. Authors' data handling: Out-of-frame sequences were removed, leaving 2 million to 2.5 million distinct TCRbeta sequences. Using immunoSEQ multiplex PCR, the repertoire was profiled, and TCRdb retains in-frame clones only, with some absent. From that table come the V and J calls and clone size; the DNA was used to work out D and trimming. The repertoire holds about 42,000 clones, with around 80% as singletons. These data belong to a study of memory CD4+ T cells and cytomegalovirus serostatus. The sort gate was single viable CD3+CD4+CD8-CD45RO+ cells for memory CD4+ T cells.

This receptor was taken from an adult in good health and CMV-seronegative. The sample taken for sequencing was memory CD4+ T cells from blood. The V and J genes are TRBV19 and TRBJ1-1; the D is unclear. CDR3 bases: TGTGCCAGTAGTATAGATCCGGCAGCTGAAGCTTTCTTT. Residues: CASSIDPAAEAFF.